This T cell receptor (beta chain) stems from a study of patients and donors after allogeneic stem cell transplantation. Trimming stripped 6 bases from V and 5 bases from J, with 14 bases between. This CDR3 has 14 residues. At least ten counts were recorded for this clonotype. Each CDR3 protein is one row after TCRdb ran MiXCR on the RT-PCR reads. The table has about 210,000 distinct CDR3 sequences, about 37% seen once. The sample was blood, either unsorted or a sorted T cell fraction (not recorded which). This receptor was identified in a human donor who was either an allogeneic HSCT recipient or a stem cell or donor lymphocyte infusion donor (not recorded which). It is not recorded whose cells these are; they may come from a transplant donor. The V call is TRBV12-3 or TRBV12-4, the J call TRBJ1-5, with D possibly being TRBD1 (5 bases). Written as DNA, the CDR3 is TGTGCCAGCAGGGTCAGGGTTGGGGATCAGCCCCAGCATTTT. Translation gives CASRVRVGDQPQHF.